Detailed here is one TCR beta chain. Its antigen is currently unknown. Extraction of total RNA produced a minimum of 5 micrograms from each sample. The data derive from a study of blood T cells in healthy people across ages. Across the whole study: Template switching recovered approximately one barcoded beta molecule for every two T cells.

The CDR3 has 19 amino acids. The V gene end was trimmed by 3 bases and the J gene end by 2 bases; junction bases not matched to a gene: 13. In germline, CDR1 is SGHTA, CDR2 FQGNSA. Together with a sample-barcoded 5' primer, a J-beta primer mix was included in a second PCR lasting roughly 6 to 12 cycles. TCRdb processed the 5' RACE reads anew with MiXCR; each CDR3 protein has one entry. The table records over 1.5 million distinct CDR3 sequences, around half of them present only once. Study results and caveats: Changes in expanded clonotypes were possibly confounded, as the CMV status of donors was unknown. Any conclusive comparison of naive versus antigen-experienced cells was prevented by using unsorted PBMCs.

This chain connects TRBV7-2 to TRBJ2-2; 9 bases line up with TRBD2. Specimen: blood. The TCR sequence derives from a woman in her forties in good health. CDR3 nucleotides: TGTGCCAGCAGCTTCTTAGACCTAGCGGGGAGCCTTAACACCGGGGAGCTGTTTTTT. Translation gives CASSFLDLAGSLNTGELFF. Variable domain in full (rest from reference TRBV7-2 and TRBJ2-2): GAGVSQSPSNKVTEKGKDVELRCDPISGHTALYWYRQSLGQGLEFLIYFQGNSAPDKSGLPSDRFSAERTGGSVSTLTIQRTQQEDSAVYLCASSFLDLAGSLNTGELFFGEGSRLTVL.